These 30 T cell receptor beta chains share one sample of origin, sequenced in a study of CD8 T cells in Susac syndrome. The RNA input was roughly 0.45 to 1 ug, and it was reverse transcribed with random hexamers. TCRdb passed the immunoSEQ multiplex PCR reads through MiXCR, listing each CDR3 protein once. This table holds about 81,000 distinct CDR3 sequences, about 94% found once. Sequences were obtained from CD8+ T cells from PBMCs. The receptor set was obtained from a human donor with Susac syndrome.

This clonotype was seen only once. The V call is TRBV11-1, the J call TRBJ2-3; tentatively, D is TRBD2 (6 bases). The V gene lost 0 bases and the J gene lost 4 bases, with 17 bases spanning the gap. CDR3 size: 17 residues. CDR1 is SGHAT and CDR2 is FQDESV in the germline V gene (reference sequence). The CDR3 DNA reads TGTGCCAGCAGCTTAGCGTGGGGACTCCTGGCCGCAGATACGCAGTATTTT. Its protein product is CASSLAWGLLAADTQYF.

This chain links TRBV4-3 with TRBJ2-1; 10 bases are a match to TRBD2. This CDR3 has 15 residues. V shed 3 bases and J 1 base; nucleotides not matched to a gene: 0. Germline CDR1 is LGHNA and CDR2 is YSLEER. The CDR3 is CASSQGLASYNEQFF. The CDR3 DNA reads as TGCGCCAGCAGCCAGGGACTAGCGTCCTACAATGAGCAGTTCTTC.

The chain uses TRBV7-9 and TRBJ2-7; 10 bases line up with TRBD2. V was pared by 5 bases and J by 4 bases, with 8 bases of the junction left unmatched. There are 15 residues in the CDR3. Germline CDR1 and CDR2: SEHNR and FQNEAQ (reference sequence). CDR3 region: CASSDQRGGWYEQYF. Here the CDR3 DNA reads TGTGCCAGCAGCGACCAGCGGGGGGGCTGGTACGAGCAGTACTTC.

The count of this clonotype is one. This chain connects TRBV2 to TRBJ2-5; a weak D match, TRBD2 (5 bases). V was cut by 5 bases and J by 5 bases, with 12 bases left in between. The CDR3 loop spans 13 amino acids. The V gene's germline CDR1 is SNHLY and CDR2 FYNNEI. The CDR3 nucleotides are TGTGCCAGCAGTCGGGGTGTGAGGGAGACCCAGTACTTC. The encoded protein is CASSRGVRETQYF. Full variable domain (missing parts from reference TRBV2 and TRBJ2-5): EPEVTQTPSHQVTQMGQEVILRCVPISNHLYFYWYRQILGQKVEFLVSFYNNEISEKSEIFDDQFSVERPDGSNFTLKIRSTKLEDSAMYFCASSRGVRETQYFGPGTRLLVL.

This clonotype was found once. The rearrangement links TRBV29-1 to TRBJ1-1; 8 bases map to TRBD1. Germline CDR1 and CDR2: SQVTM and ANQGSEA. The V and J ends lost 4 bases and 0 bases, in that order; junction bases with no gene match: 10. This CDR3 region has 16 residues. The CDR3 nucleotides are TGCAGCGTTGTGCTGCAGGACAGGGCCTTGAACACTGAAGCTTTCTTT. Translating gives CSVVLQDRALNTEAFF.

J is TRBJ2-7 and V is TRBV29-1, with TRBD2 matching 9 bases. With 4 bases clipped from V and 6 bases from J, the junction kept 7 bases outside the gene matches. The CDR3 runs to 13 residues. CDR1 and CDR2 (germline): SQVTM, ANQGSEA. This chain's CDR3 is CSVVGGGAFEQYF. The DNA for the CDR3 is TGCAGCGTTGTAGGCGGGGGGGCGTTCGAGCAGTACTTC.

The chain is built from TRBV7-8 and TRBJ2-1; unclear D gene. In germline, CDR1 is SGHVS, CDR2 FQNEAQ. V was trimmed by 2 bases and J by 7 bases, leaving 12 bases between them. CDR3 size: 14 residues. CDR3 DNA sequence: TGTGCCAGCAGCTTATTTGGCCGGATGAATGAGCAGTTCTTC. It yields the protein CASSLFGRMNEQFF. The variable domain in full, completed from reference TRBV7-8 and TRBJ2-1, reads GAGVSQSPRYKVAKRGQDVALRCDPISGHVSLFWYQQALGQGPEFLTYFQNEAQLDKSGLPSDRFFAERPEGSVSTLKIQRTQQEDSAVYLCASSLFGRMNEQFFGPGTRLTVL.

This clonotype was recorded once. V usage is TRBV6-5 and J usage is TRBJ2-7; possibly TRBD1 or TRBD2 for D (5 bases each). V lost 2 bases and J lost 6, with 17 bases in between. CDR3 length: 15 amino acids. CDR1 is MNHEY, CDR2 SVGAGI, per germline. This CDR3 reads CASSYTGTYSREQYF. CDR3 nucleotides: TGTGCCAGCAGTTACACCGGGACGTATTCCCGCGAGCAGTACTTC.

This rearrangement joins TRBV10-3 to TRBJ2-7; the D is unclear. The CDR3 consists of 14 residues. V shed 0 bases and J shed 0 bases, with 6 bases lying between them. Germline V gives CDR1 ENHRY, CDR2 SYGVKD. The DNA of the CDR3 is TGTGCCATCAGTGAGTCTAGGGTCTCCTACGAGCAGTACTTC. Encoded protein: CAISESRVSYEQYF.

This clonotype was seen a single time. The chain's CDR3 is CASKHTGELFF. The CDR3 DNA sequence: TGCGCCAGCAAACACACCGGGGAGCTGTTTTTT. The chain has TRBV5-1 and TRBJ2-2; unclear D gene. Germline CDR1 SGHRS, CDR2 YFSETQ. V gave up 6 bases and J gave up 3 bases, with 3 bases separating them. The CDR3 loop spans 11 amino acids.

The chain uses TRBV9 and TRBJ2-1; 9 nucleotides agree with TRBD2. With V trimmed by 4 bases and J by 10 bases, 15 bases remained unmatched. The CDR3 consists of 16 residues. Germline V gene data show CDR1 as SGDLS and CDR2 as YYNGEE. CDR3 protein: CASSISLGSGSWEQFF. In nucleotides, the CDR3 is TGTGCCAGCAGCATCTCACTGGGTAGCGGGAGTTGGGAGCAGTTCTTC. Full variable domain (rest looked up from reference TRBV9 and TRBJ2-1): DSGVTQTPKHLITATGQRVTLRCSPRSGDLSVYWYQQSLDQGLQFLIQYYNGEERAKGNILERFSAQQFPDLHSELNLSSLELGDSALYFCASSISLGSGSWEQFFGPGTRLTVL.

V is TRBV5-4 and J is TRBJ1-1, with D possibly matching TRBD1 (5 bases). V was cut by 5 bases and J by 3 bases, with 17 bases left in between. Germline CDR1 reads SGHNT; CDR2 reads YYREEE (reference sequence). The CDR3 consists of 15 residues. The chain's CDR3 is CASRSSPGGYTEAFF. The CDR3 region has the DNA TGTGCCAGCAGATCCTCGCCCGGGGGGTACACTGAAGCTTTCTTT.

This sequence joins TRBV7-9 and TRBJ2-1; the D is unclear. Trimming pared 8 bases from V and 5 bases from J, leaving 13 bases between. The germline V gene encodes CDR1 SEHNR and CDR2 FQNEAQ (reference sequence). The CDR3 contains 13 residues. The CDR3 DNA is TGTGCCAGCCGTCGACAAGATAACAATGAGCAGTTCTTC. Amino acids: CASRRQDNNEQFF.

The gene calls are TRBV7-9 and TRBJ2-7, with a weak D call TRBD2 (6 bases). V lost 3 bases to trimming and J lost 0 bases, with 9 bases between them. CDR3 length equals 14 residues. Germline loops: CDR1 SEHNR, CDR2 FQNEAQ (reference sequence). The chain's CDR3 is CASSFAGNSYEQYF. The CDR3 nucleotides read TGTGCCAGCAGCTTCGCGGGGAACTCCTACGAGCAGTACTTC.

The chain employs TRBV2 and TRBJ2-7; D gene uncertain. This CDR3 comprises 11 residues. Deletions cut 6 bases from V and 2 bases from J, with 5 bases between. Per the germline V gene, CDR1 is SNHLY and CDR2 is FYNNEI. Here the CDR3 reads CASRRTYEQYF. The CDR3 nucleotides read TGTGCCAGCAGAAGAACCTACGAGCAGTACTTC.

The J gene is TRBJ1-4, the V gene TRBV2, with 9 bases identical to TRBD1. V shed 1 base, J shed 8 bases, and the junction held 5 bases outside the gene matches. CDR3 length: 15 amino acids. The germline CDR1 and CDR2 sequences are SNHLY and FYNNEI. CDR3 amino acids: CASSEGGQGNEKLFF. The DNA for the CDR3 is TGTGCCAGCAGTGAAGGAGGACAGGGGAACGAAAAACTGTTTTTT.

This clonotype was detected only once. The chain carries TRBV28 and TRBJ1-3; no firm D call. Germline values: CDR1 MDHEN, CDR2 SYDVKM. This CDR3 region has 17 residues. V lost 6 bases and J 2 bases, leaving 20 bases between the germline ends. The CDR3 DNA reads TGTGCCAGCAGCCCCTATGGAGATCTCTGGGCTGGAAACACCATATATTTT. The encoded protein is CASSPYGDLWAGNTIYF. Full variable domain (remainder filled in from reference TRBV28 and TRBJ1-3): DVKVTQSSRYLVKRTGEKVFLECVQDMDHENMFWYRQDPGLGLRLIYFSYDVKMKEKGDIPEGYSVSREKKERFSLILESASTNQTSMYLCASSPYGDLWAGNTIYFGEGSWLTVV.

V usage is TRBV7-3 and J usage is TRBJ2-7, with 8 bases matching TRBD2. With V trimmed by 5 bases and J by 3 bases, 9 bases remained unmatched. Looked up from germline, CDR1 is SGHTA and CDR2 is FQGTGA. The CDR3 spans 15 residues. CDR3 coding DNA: TGTGCCAGCAGCCCCCTGGGCGGGAGGTACTACGAGCAGTACTTC. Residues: CASSPLGGRYYEQYF.

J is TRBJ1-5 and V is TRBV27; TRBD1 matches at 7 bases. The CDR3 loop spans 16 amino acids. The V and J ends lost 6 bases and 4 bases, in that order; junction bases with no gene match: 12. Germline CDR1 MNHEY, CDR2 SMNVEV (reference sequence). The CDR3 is CASSHYRDSRNQPQHF. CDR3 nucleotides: TGTGCCAGCAGCCATTACCGGGACAGTCGGAATCAGCCCCAGCATTTT.

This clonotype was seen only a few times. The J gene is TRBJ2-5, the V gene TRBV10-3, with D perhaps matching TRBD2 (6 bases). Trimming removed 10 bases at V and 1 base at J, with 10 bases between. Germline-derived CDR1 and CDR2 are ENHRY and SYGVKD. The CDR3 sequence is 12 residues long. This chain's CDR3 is CATGTAQETQYF. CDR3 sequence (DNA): TGTGCCACCGGGACTGCCCAAGAGACCCAGTACTTC.

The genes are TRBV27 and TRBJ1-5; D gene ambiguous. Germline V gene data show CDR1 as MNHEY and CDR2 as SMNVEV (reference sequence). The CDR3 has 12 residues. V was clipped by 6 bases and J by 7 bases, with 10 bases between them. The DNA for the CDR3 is TGTGCCAGCAGACAAACGGGACAGCCCCAGCATTTT. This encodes CASRQTGQPQHF.

As DNA, the CDR3 is TGTGCCAGCAGTACCCCGGGACAGGAGAGCTCTGGGGCCAACGTCCTGACTTTC. Its translation is CASSTPGQESSGANVLTF. The chain couples TRBV12-3 or TRBV12-4 to TRBJ2-6, with 8 positions matching TRBD1. The CDR3 is 18 residues long. Trimming took 5 bases from V and 0 from J; bases not matched to a gene: 9.

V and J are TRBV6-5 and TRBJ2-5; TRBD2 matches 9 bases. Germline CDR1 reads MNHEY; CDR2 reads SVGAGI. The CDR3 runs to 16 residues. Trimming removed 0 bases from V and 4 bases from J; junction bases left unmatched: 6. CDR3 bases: TGTGCCAGCAGTTACTCGACAGGGCGGGGGGGAGAGACCCAGTACTTC. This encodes CASSYSTGRGGETQYF.

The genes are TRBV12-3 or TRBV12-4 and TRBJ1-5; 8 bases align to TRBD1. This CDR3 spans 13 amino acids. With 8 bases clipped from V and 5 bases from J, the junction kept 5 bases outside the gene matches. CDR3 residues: CASGQDRDQPQHF. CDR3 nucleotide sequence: TGTGCCAGCGGGCAGGACAGGGATCAGCCCCAGCATTTT.

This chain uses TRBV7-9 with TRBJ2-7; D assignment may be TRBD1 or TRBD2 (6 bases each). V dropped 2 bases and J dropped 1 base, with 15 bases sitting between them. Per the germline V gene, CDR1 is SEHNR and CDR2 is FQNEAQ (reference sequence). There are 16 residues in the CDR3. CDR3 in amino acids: CASSLSLGGHSYEQYF. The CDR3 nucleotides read TGTGCCAGCAGCTTATCTCTCGGGGGACATTCCTACGAGCAGTACTTC.

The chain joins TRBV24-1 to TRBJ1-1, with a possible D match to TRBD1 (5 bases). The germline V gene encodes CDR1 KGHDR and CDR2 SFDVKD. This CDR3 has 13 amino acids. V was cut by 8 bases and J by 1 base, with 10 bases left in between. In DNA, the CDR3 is TGTGCCACCAAGGCAGGGTCGAACACTGAAGCTTTCTTT. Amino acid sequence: CATKAGSNTEAFF.

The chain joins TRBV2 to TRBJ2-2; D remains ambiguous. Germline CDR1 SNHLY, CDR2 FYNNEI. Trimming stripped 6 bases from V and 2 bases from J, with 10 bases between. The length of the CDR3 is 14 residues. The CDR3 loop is CASRAGPNTGELFF. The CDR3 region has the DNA TGTGCCAGCAGAGCCGGGCCTAACACCGGGGAGCTGTTTTTT.

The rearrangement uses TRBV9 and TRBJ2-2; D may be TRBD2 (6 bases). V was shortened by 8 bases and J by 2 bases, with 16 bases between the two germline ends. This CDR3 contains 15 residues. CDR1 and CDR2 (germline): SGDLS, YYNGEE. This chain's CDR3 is CASAGRFDNTGELFF. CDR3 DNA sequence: TGTGCCAGTGCGGGACGCTTCGATAACACCGGGGAGCTGTTTTTT.

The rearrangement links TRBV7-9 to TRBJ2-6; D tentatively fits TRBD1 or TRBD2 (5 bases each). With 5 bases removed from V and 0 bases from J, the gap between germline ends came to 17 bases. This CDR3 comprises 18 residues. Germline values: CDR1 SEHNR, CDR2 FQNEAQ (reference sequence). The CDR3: CASSLRDGSLSGANVLTF. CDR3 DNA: TGTGCCAGCAGCCTCCGGGACGGAAGCCTCTCTGGGGCCAACGTCCTGACTTTC.

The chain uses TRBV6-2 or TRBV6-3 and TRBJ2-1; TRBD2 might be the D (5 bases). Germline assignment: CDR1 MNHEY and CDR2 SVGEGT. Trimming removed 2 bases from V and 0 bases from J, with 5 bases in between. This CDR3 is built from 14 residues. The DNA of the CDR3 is TGTGCCAGCAGTTACCGGGGCTCCTACAATGAGCAGTTCTTC. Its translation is CASSYRGSYNEQFF.